Below are 15 T cell receptor beta chains sequenced from a single sample in a study of blood T cell repertoires in COVID-19. The protocol was immunoSEQ multiplex PCR, while the TCRdb copy is restricted to in-frame clones and leaves out a portion. The data hold about 400,000 clones, with approximately 86% observed a single time. The sequenced sample was PBMCs or T cells enriched from blood (not recorded which). The receptors shown here come from a woman between 40 and 55 years old with acute COVID-19.

This sequence joins TRBV2 and TRBJ1-1, with D maybe TRBD1 (6 bases). Germline values: CDR1 SNHLY, CDR2 FYNNEI. This CDR3 region has 13 residues. V was clipped by 8 bases and J by 9 bases, with 19 bases between them. The CDR3 reads CASEEDRSRKAFF. The CDR3 nucleotides are TGTGCCAGCGAGGAGGACAGAAGCCGTAAAGCTTTCTTT.

CDR3 residues: CAWSVGRETQYF. For the CDR3, the DNA is TGTGCCTGGAGTGTGGGCAGAGAGACCCAGTACTTC. The chain has TRBV30 and TRBJ2-5; D call uncertain. Germline CDR1 and CDR2: GTSNPN and SVGIG (reference sequence). The ends were cut back, 0 bases at V and 4 bases at J, with 6 bases in the middle. The CDR3 runs to 12 residues.

The rearrangement uses TRBV7-2 and TRBJ1-6, with D tentatively TRBD1 (6 bases). Looked up from germline, CDR1 is SGHTA and CDR2 is FQGNSA. The CDR3 length is 12 residues. V shed 4 bases and J shed 12 bases, with 10 bases lying between them. CDR3 DNA sequence: TGTGCCAGCAGCTGGACAGAACAACCCCTCCACTTT. As protein: CASSWTEQPLHF.

The chain joins TRBV30 to TRBJ1-1, with a possible D match to TRBD1 (5 bases). Germline V gene lookup returns CDR1 GTSNPN and CDR2 SVGIG (reference sequence). Deletions cut 0 bases from V and 1 base from J, with 12 bases between. There are 15 residues in the CDR3. The CDR3 loop reads CAWSVDHGQNTEAFF. The CDR3 DNA is TGTGCCTGGAGTGTGGACCACGGACAGAACACTGAAGCTTTCTTT.

The chain recombines TRBV7-6 with TRBJ1-3, with TRBD1 matching over 7 bases. The CDR3 extends over 14 amino acids. Germline CDR1 SGHVS, CDR2 FNYEAQ. With 5 bases clipped from V and 2 bases from J, the junction kept 3 bases outside the gene matches. The CDR3 sequence: CASSPGTAGNTIYF. The CDR3 DNA reads TGTGCCAGCAGCCCCGGGACAGCTGGAAACACCATATATTTT.

J is TRBJ2-3 and V is TRBV7-2, with D hard to call. Per germline, CDR1 SGHTA and CDR2 FQGNSA. The CDR3 runs to 13 residues. V lost 1 base and J lost 5, with 7 bases in between. The CDR3 sequence is CASSLGRGDTQYF. CDR3 nucleotides: TGTGCCAGCAGCTTAGGACGAGGAGATACGCAGTATTTT.

V usage is TRBV25-1 and J usage is TRBJ2-1, with D uncertain. The germline CDR1 and CDR2 sequences are MGHDK and SYGVNS. With 3 bases removed from V and 6 bases from J, the gap between germline ends came to 9 bases. This CDR3 contains 13 residues. The DNA of the CDR3 is TGTGCCAGCAGTGAGACGTACAGCAATGAGCAGTTCTTC. It specifies CASSETYSNEQFF.

The V gene is TRBV29-1, the J gene TRBJ1-2; the D gene is possibly TRBD1 (5 bases). There are 13 residues in the CDR3. Trimming took off 4 bases at V and 0 bases at J, with 9 bases between the two ends. Germline CDR1 SQVTM, CDR2 ANQGSEA. CDR3 residues: CSVAQGSNYGYTF. The CDR3 DNA reads TGCAGCGTTGCCCAGGGTTCTAACTATGGCTACACCTTC.

This chain uses TRBV12-3 or TRBV12-4 with TRBJ1-1; D might be TRBD1 (5 bases). V was clipped by 7 bases and J by 8 bases, with 17 bases between them. The CDR3 extends over 13 amino acids. CDR3 nucleotides: TGTGCCAGCACCCCAAGGGTACGGACAGAAGCTTTCTTT. Protein: CASTPRVRTEAFF.

The V call is TRBV11-3, the J call TRBJ2-3; D not resolved. Per the germline V gene, CDR1 is SGHNT and CDR2 is YENEEA. This CDR3 is built from 12 residues. V gave up 1 base and J gave up 11 bases, with 10 bases separating them. The CDR3 DNA sequence: TGTGCCAGCAGCTTAGCAAGCGACTTGCAGTATTTT. This gives the protein CASSLASDLQYF.

V is TRBV29-1 and J is TRBJ2-3; TRBD1 aligns across 9 bases. The length of the CDR3 is 13 residues. Germline CDR1 reads SQVTM; CDR2 reads ANQGSEA. Trimming cost V 4 bases and J 5 bases; bases outside gene matches: 4. CDR3 in DNA: TGCAGCGTTGGACAGGGGGAGATAGATACGCAGTATTTT. Amino acid sequence: CSVGQGEIDTQYF.

The V call is TRBV7-9, the J call TRBJ2-3; weak D call: TRBD2 (6 bases). The V gene's germline CDR1 is SEHNR and CDR2 FQNEAQ (reference sequence). This CDR3 region has 13 residues. Trimming shortened V by 5 bases and J by 6 bases, and 12 bases separated the two germline ends. The CDR3, as DNA: TGTGCCAGCAGCCCGTCGGGACTTGATACGCAGTATTTT. It specifies CASSPSGLDTQYF.

V and J are TRBV4-2 and TRBJ2-7; TRBD2 matches 10 bases. CDR3 size: 18 residues. Trimming took 0 bases from V and 4 from J; bases not matched to a gene: 12. Germline V gene sequence: CDR1 LGHNA, CDR2 YNFKEQ. The CDR3: CASSQDHPHSGGRYEQYF. CDR3 coding DNA: TGTGCCAGCAGCCAAGATCACCCTCATAGCGGGGGGAGATACGAGCAGTACTTC.

The gene calls are TRBV9 and TRBJ2-3, with D possibly being TRBD2 (6 bases). Germline lookup yields CDR1 SGDLS and CDR2 YYNGEE. This CDR3 contains 15 residues. Trimming removed 2 bases from V and 2 bases from J, with 12 bases in between. CDR3 coding DNA: TGTGCCAGCAGCGTTCTGGACTACAACACAGATACGCAGTATTTT. It yields the protein CASSVLDYNTDTQYF.

J is TRBJ2-1 and V is TRBV5-4; D is uncertain. CDR3 length equals 15 residues. CDR1 and CDR2 from the germline V gene are SGHNT and YYREEE (reference sequence). Trimming took 4 bases from V and 6 from J, leaving 17 bases between them. CDR3 sequence: CASSLVNLRGNEQFF. In DNA, the CDR3 is TGTGCCAGCAGCCTGGTAAATCTCCGAGGCAATGAGCAGTTCTTC.